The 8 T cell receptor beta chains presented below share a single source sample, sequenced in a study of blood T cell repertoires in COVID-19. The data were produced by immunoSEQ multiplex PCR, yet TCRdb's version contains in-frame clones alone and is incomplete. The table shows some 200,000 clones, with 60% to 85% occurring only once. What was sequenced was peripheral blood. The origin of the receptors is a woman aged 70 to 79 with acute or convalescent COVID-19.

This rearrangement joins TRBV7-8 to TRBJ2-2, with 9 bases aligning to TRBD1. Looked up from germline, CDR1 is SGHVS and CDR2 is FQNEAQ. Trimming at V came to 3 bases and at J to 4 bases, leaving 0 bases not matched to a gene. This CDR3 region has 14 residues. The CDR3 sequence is CASSLDRGTGELFF. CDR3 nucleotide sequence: TGTGCCAGCAGCTTGGACAGGGGCACCGGGGAGCTGTTTTTT.

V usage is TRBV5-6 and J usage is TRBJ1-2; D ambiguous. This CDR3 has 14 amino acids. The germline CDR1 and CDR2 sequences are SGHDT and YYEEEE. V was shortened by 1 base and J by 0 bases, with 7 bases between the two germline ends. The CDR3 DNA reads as TGTGCCAGCAGCTTGTCGAGTTCTAACTATGGCTACACCTTC. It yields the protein CASSLSSSNYGYTF.

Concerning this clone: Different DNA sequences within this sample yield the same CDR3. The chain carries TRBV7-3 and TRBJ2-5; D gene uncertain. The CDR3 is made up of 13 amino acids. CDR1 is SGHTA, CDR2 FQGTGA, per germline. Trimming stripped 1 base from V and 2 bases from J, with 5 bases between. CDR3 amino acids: CASSLRPQETQYF. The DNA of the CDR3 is TGTGCCAGCAGCTTAAGGCCTCAAGAGACCCAGTACTTC.

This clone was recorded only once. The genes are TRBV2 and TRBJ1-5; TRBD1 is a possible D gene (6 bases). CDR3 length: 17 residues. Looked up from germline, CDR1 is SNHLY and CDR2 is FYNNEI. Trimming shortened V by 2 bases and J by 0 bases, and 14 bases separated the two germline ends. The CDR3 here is CASSERQGLYSNQPQHF. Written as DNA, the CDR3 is TGTGCCAGCAGTGAACGTCAGGGGTTGTATAGCAATCAGCCCCAGCATTTT.

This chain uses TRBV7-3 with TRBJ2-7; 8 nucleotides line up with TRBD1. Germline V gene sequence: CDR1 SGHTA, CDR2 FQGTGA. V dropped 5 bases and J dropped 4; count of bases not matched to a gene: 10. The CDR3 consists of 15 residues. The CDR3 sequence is CASSLQAGQEYEQYF. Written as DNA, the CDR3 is TGTGCCAGCAGCCTTCAGGCGGGACAGGAGTACGAGCAGTACTTC.

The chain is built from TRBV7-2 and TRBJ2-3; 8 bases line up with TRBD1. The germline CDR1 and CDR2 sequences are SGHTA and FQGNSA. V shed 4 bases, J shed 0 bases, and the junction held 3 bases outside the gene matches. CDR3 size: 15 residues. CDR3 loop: CASSSRGRSTDTQYF. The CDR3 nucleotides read TGTGCCAGCAGCTCCAGGGGGCGAAGCACAGATACGCAGTATTTT.

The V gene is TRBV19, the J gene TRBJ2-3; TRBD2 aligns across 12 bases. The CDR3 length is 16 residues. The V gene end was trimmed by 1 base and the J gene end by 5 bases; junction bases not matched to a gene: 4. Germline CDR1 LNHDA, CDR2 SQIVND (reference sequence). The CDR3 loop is CASSIGSSGGEDTQYF. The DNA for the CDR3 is TGTGCCAGTAGTATAGGATCTAGCGGGGGGGAAGATACGCAGTATTTT.

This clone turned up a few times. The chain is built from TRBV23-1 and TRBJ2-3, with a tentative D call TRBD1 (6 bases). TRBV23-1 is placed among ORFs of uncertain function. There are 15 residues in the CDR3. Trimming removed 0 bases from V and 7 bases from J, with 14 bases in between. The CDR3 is CASSQSHWDTHTQYF. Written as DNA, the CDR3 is TGCGCCAGCAGTCAATCCCACTGGGACACCCATACGCAGTATTTT.